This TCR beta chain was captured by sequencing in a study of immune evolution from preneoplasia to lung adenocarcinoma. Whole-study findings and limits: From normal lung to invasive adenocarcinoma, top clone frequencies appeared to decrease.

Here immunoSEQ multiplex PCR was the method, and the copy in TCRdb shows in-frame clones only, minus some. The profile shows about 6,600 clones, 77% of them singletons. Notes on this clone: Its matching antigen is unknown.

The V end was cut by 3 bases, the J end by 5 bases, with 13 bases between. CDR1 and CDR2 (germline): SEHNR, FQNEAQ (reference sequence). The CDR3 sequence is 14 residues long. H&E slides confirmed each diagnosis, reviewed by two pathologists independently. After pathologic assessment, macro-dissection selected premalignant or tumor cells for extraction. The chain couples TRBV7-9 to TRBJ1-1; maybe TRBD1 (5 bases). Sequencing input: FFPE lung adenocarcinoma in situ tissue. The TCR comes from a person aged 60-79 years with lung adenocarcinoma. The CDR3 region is CASSFSAGQTEAFF. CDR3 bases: TGTGCCAGCAGCTTCTCTGCGGGGCAGACTGAAGCTTTCTTT.